This entry is about one TCR beta chain. Its antigen is currently not known. Within one base of it there is no much larger clone, and no base qualities were kept. TCRbeta CDR3 regions were amplified from genomic DNA using the immunoSEQ Assay, a bias-controlled multiplex PCR. As for the original processing: The number of nucleated cells in each sample was estimated by amplification of reference gene primers within the assay. To quantify the absolute abundance of each unique TCRbeta CDR3 rearrangement, sequence reads were collapsed and filtered. For each sample, productive Simpson clonality was calculated as the square root of Simpson's diversity index across productive rearrangements. Not all clones reach the TCRdb copy of this immuneACCESS table, which keeps in-frame sequences only. Checked studies attribute under half of the gap to unresolved V genes and leave the rest unexplained. From that table come the V and J calls and clone size; the DNA was used to work out D and trimming. This sample gives roughly 99,000 clones in total; approximately 81% of them show up just once. Of the sample, around 4.2% is held by the ten largest clones.

These data originate in a study of blood T cell repertoires in COVID-19 (dated by TCRdb to 2020 to 2022). Some background on the complete study: Samples covering the acute and convalescent phases of COVID-19 were provided by collaborators in the United States, Italy and Spain. The material from the prospective study consisted of cDNA or gDNA derived from T cells, B-cell-depleted T cells, or PBMCs. The repertoires were made available in a free public database intended to serve as a resource for research on the immune response to SARS-CoV-2. Where HLA class I and class II types were available, the types were taken from metadata supplied by the sample provider, not from assay-based typing. The samples were drawn from two sources: the first 160 participants of the ongoing ImmuneRACE study, and 1,000 to 1,500 subjects contributed by 6 global collaborators. A de-identified subject ID, COVID-19 status, age in years and sex were almost always included in the sample metadata. Deeply sampled blood TCRbeta repertoires from subjects exposed to, actively infected with, or recovered from COVID-19 were included in the dataset. What the study reported, not specific to this receptor: The quantity of clinical and demographic metadata differed by source and by participant and was supplied without curation.

Whole blood was collected in K2EDTA tubes by collaborating institutions according to the institutions' own protocols. For TCRbeta analysis, collaborators shipped samples as frozen whole blood, isolated PBMCs, or DNA extracted from either of those sample types. The CDR3 sequence holds 15 residues, the cysteine and phenylalanine included. Here the CDR3 DNA is all that survives: 45 bases in frame from base 1. The germline V and J ends show losses of 3 bases and 9 bases respectively, and no gene match explains 7 bases of the junction. CDR1 and CDR2, looked up from the germline V gene, are KGHSH and LQKENI.

This receptor chain uses TRBV18 and TRBJ2-1; 11 nucleotides in the junction match TRBD2. The sequence was collected from a human donor in a cohort sampled during active COVID-19. The material sequenced was peripheral blood. CDR3 reads: CASSPQLAGEGEQFF. The DNA is TGTGCCAGCTCACCCCAACTAGCGGGAGAGGGTGAGCAGTTCTTC.